The clone carrying this TCR beta chain was seen many times. Genes and germline come from the mouse. The data are from a study of CD8+ T cells in alopecia areata. Reverse transcription of extracted RNA yielded cDNA, which provided the sequencing template. Some clones are missing from TCRdb's copy, which holds only in-frame ones; the method was immunoSEQ multiplex PCR. The sample holds roughly 110,000 clones, and no clone turns up only once. The source of this sequence is a C3H/HeJ mouse with alopecia areata. The strain's MHC haplotype is H2-k. The sequenced sample consisted of lesional skin.

Partial CDR3 DNA: TGTGCCAGCAGTTTCGGGGGGGGCTAT. Its protein product is CASSFGGGY. The whole CDR3 region reads CASSFGGGYEQYF. The chain carries TRBV14 and TRBJ2-7, with 7 nucleotides matching TRBD2. The CDR3 end lies 4 residues beyond the end of the read and is filled in from the germline J gene. Trimming cost V 1 base and J 3 bases; bases outside gene matches: 1. This CDR3 comprises 13 residues. CDR1 SGHDT and CDR2 FRDEAV come from the germline V gene.